These 21 T cell receptor beta chains were all obtained from the same sample, sequenced in a study of blood T cell repertoires in COVID-19. Some clones are missing from TCRdb's copy, which holds only in-frame ones; the method was immunoSEQ multiplex PCR. The table records around 19,000 clones, roughly 86% of them present only once. Sequencing was performed on peripheral blood. The receptors originated from a human donor in a cohort sampled during active COVID-19. The donor label of this sample is uncertain.

This chain links TRBV21-1 with TRBJ1-2; the table's D call, TRBD1, has no DNA check behind it. TRBV21-1 corresponds to a pseudogene. This CDR3 has 15 amino acids. DNA of the CDR3: TGTGCCAGCAGCGAACAGGGGGCTTGGAACTATGGCTACACCTTC. As protein: CASSEQGAWNYGYTF.

The gene calls are TRBV28 and TRBJ2-4; a possible D gene is TRBD2 (6 bases). The CDR3 has 15 residues. The germline V and J ends were trimmed by 4 bases and 3 bases, with 13 bases remaining between them. From germline, CDR1 is MDHEN and CDR2 SYDVKM. The CDR3 loop reads CASSYRDLYKNIQYF. For the CDR3, the DNA is TGTGCCAGCAGTTACCGGGACTTGTACAAAAACATTCAGTACTTC.

The rearrangement links TRBV9 to TRBJ1-2, with 9 bases aligning to TRBD1. The CDR3 contains 15 residues. V shed 0 bases, J shed 7 bases, and the junction held 7 bases outside the gene matches. The V gene's germline CDR1 is SGDLS and CDR2 YYNGEE. The CDR3 region has the DNA TGTGCCAGCAGCGTAGCCACAGGGGGCATAGGTGGCTACACCTTC. Translated, it gives CASSVATGGIGGYTF.

In the case of this clone: One end of the junction does not line up with germline, which may come from a read error. The chain is built from TRBV7-7 and TRBJ2-1; TRBD2 aligns across 8 bases. CDR3 length: 13 residues. Germline CDR1 SSHAT, CDR2 FNYEAQ (reference sequence). CDR3 protein: CASSPGTSNEQFF. CDR3 DNA: TGTGCTAGCAGCCCCGGGACTAGCAATGAGCAGTTCTTC.

The chain is built from TRBV6-5 and TRBJ1-5; TRBD1 aligns across 9 bases. J lost 6 bases, V lost 5 bases, and 8 bases had no gene match. The germline V gene encodes CDR1 MNHEY and CDR2 SVGAGI. The CDR3 loop spans 15 amino acids. The CDR3 loop is CASSPDRGRSQPQHF. CDR3 bases: TGTGCCAGCAGTCCGGACAGGGGACGGAGTCAGCCCCAGCATTTT.

V is TRBV2 and J is TRBJ2-2; 8 nucleotides line up with TRBD2. Germline V gene data show CDR1 as SNHLY and CDR2 as FYNNEI. Trimming cost V 5 bases and J 4 bases; bases outside gene matches: 6. The CDR3 sequence is 15 residues long. In DNA, the CDR3 is TGTGCCAGCAGTAGCGGGAGTTTGATCACCGGGGAGCTGTTTTTT. Translating it yields CASSSGSLITGELFF.

This clone was seen only once. The V and J genes are TRBV11-3 and TRBJ2-2; TRBD2 matches at 11 bases. The J segment lost 4 bases and the V segment lost 5 bases, leaving 6 bases of the junction unmatched. This CDR3 has 16 amino acids. The germline CDR1 and CDR2 sequences are SGHNT and YENEEA. For the CDR3, the DNA is TGTGCCAGCAGCGGGCTAGCGGGAGGATTCACCGGGGAGCTGTTTTTT. Translating it yields CASSGLAGGFTGELFF.

This chain uses TRBV6-5 with TRBJ1-2; D perhaps matches TRBD1 (6 bases). The germline gives CDR1 MNHEY, CDR2 SVGAGI. CDR3 length: 13 residues. Trimming cost V 4 bases and J 0 bases, with 6 bases left between them. CDR3 protein: CASSWTANYGYTF. CDR3 bases: TGTGCCAGCAGTTGGACAGCTAACTATGGCTACACCTTC.

The chain combines TRBV10-3 with TRBJ1-2; no definite D call. Trimming took off 2 bases at V and 4 bases at J, with 8 bases between the two ends. CDR3 length equals 13 residues. Germline CDR1 and CDR2: ENHRY and SYGVKD. CDR3 residues: CAISEKAGYGYTF. CDR3 DNA sequence: TGTGCCATCAGTGAGAAGGCAGGCTATGGCTACACCTTC.

The chain's CDR3 is CASSFTREGPLHF. The CDR3, as DNA: TGCGCCAGCAGCTTTACGAGGGAAGGGCCCCTCCACTTT. The chain couples TRBV5-1 to TRBJ1-6; no definite D call. The CDR3 loop spans 13 amino acids. Trimming stripped 2 bases from V and 13 bases from J, with 13 bases between. CDR1 is SGHRS and CDR2 is YFSETQ in the germline V gene.

The V call is TRBV6-1, the J call TRBJ2-1; tentatively, D is TRBD2 (6 bases). Germline V gene sequence: CDR1 MNHNS, CDR2 SASEGT. V lost 2 bases to trimming and J lost 8 bases, with 16 bases between them. This CDR3 has 15 residues. Here the CDR3 DNA reads TGTGCCAGCAGTGAATCCCGGGAGCTGTCGCATGAGCAGTTCTTC. It codes for CASSESRELSHEQFF.

The V call is TRBV18, the J call TRBJ1-2, with 7 bases fitting TRBD1. The trim removed 6 bases at V and 6 bases at J, leaving 13 bases unmatched. The CDR3 is 15 amino acids. Germline-derived CDR1 and CDR2 are KGHSH and LQKENI. The CDR3 spells CASSSADEGGDGYTF. CDR3 coding DNA: TGTGCCAGCTCCTCGGCCGACGAAGGGGGCGATGGCTACACCTTC.

The J gene is TRBJ1-3, the V gene TRBV11-3, with D unresolved. The CDR3 spans 13 residues. Looked up from germline, CDR1 is SGHNT and CDR2 is YENEEA. V lost 4 bases, J lost 2 bases, and 6 bases lay in between. CDR3 in amino acids: CASSSLPGNTIYF. CDR3 DNA: TGTGCCAGCAGCTCCCTCCCTGGAAACACCATATATTTT.

The genes are TRBV5-1 and TRBJ2-5; 8 nucleotides match TRBD2. V shed 0 bases, J shed 0 bases, and the junction held 7 bases outside the gene matches. This CDR3 region has 17 residues. Germline values: CDR1 SGHRS, CDR2 YFSETQ. Here the CDR3 DNA reads TGCGCCAGCAGCTTGGGTGCGATACTAGCGGACCAAGAGACCCAGTACTTC. Protein product: CASSLGAILADQETQYF.

V gene TRBV5-1 combines with J gene TRBJ1-4; the D gene is possibly TRBD1 (6 bases). The germline V gene has CDR1 SGHRS and CDR2 YFSETQ. This CDR3 comprises 13 residues. Between the trimmed V and J ends, which lost 4 bases and 5 bases, there was a span of 9 bases. This CDR3 is CASSPDRNEKLFF. CDR3 sequence (DNA): TGCGCCAGCAGCCCGGACAGAAATGAAAAACTGTTTTTT.

The chain links TRBV18 to TRBJ2-1, with 11 bases matching TRBD2. V shed 2 bases and J 4 bases; nucleotides not matched to a gene: 4. Germline V gives CDR1 KGHSH, CDR2 LQKENI. There are 16 residues in the CDR3. DNA of the CDR3: TGTGCCAGCTCACCATTCACTAGCGGGGGATACAATGAGCAGTTCTTC. Its translation is CASSPFTSGGYNEQFF.

CDR3 sequence reads: CASSSIGQGTPETQYF. CDR3 nucleotides: TGTGCCAGCAGTTCTATAGGACAGGGAACTCCAGAGACCCAGTACTTC. The chain uses TRBV27 and TRBJ2-5, with 8 bases fitting TRBD1. Germline CDR1 is MNHEY and CDR2 is SMNVEV (reference sequence). Losses at the gene ends were 4 bases for V and 4 bases for J; bases not matched to a gene: 11. The CDR3 is 16 amino acids.

This chain joins TRBV5-1 and TRBJ2-1; 8 bases are a match to TRBD1. V trimming: 2 bases; J trimming: 0 bases; junction bases outside the gene matches: 1. The CDR3 is 15 residues long. Germline V gives CDR1 SGHRS, CDR2 YFSETQ. The CDR3 here is CASSLGQGSYNEQFF. The CDR3 DNA reads as TGCGCCAGCAGCTTAGGACAGGGCTCCTACAATGAGCAGTTCTTC.

The chain combines TRBV7-9 with TRBJ1-2; D may be TRBD1 (6 bases). Germline V lookup: CDR1 SEHNR, CDR2 FQNEAQ (reference sequence). V lost 5 bases and J 5 bases, leaving 27 bases between the germline ends. This CDR3 spans 18 amino acids. This chain's CDR3 is CASSKDGGHLKEGYGYTF. CDR3 coding DNA: TGTGCCAGCAGCAAAGATGGGGGACACTTAAAAGAAGGGTATGGCTACACCTTC.

The CDR3 spells CASSSGLVSTDTQYF. The CDR3 DNA sequence: TGTGCCAGCAGCTCCGGACTAGTTAGCACAGATACGCAGTATTTT. V is TRBV7-2 and J is TRBJ2-3, with TRBD2 identical over 7 bases. CDR3 size: 15 residues. V dropped 4 bases and J dropped 0; count of bases not matched to a gene: 4. CDR1 and CDR2 from the germline V gene are SGHTA and FQGNSA.

V and J are TRBV5-1 and TRBJ2-7; TRBD2 agrees at 12 bases. This CDR3 contains 16 residues. V dropped 4 bases and J dropped 5; count of bases not matched to a gene: 10. Germline CDR1 and CDR2: SGHRS and YFSETQ. CDR3 in DNA: TGCGCCAGCAGCCCGAACCTAGCGGGAGGGAGGAACGAGCAGTACTTC. Translated: CASSPNLAGGRNEQYF. Supplemented by reference TRBV5-1 and TRBJ2-7, the full variable domain reads KAGVTQTPRYLIKTRGQQVTLSCSPISGHRSVSWYQQTPGQGLQFLFEYFSETQRNKGNFPGRFSGRQFSNSRSEMNVSTLELGDSALYLCASSPNLAGGRNEQYFGPGTRLTVT.